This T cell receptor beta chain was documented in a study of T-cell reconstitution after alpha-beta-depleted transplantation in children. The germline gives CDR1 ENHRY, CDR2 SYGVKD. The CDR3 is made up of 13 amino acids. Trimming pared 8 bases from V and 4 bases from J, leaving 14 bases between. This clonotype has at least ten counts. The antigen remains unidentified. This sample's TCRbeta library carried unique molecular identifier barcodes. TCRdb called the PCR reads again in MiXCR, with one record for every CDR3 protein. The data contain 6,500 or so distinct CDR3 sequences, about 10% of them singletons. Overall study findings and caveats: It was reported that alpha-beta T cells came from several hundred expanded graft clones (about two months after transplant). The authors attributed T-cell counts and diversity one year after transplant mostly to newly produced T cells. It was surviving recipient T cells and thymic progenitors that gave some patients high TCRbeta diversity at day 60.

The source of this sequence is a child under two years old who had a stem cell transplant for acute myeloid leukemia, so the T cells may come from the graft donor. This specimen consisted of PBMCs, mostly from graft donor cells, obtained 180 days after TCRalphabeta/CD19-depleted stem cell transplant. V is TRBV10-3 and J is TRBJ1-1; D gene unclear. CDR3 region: CAIGSRAATEAFF. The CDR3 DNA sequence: TGTGCCATCGGGTCCCGCGCGGCCACTGAAGCTTTCTTT.